This is a list of T cell receptor beta chains from one sample in a study of PD-1 blockade in classical Hodgkin lymphoma. TCRdb's table, derived via immunoSEQ multiplex PCR, lists solely in-frame clones and lacks some. The repertoire includes about 13,000 clones, around 83% of them detected once, and more than 0.85% sits in the top ten. The sample consisted of CD4+ T cells from blood, taken before the fourth cycle of nivolumab. These receptors originate from a human donor with classical Hodgkin lymphoma. CDR3s include the opening cysteine and the closing phenylalanine or tryptophan. D genes are given only for firm matches. Some rows mark clone size as missing; the rest say once, few, many or name a class of expanded clone.

-	TRBV9	12	TRBJ2-1	-	TGTGCCAGCAGCGATCCCTACAATGAGCAGTTCTTC	CASSDPYNEQFF
-	TRBV5-4	12	TRBJ1-1	-	TGTGCCAGCAGCAAAGCAGGGACTCAAGCTTTCTTT	CASSKAGTQAFF
-	TRBV28	14	TRBJ2-5	TRBD1	TGTGCCAGCAGTTTATCCGGGACAGCTTCCACCCAGTACTTC	CASSLSGTASTQYF
-	TRBV5-4	15	TRBJ2-2	-	TGTGCCAGCAGCTTGTTCGGGCGGAACGCCGGGGAGCTGTTTTTT	CASSLFGRNAGELFF
-	TRBV5-5	13	TRBJ2-1	-	TGTGCCAGCAGCTTGATAGGGGCCGGTGAGCAGTTCTTC	CASSLIGAGEQFF
-	TRBV18	14	TRBJ2-3	-	TGTGCCAGCTCTCCGACAGCGCTCGCAGATACGCAGTATTTT	CASSPTALADTQYF
once	TRBV7-9	14	TRBJ2-2	-	TGTGCCAGCAGCTTGGGGCAGGTCACCGGGGAGCTGTTTTTT	CASSLGQVTGELFF
-	TRBV27	15	TRBJ2-7	TRBD1	TGTGCCAGCAGACCGGACAGGGTGAATCCCTACGAGCAGTACTTC	CASRPDRVNPYEQYF
once	TRBV11-3	16	TRBJ1-2	-	TGTGCCAGCAGCTTAGACTCTCGAGGGCCCGGTTATGGCTACACCTTC	CASSLDSRGPGYGYTF
-	TRBV9	16	TRBJ2-4	-	TGTGCCAGCAGCGTAGCTTGGGGCTCGGCCAAAAACATTCAGTACTTC	CASSVAWGSAKNIQYF
-	TRBV6-5	11	TRBJ2-7	-	TGTGCCAGCAGTAACTTCGGGGTGCAGTACTTC	CASSNFGVQYF
-	TRBV6-7	18	TRBJ2-5	TRBD1	TGTGCCAGCAGTTACCTTAAACGGACGCAGACAGGGAAAGAGACCCAGTACTTC	CASSYLKRTQTGKETQYF
once	TRBV30	16	TRBJ2-5	TRBD1	TGTGCCTGGAGTGTAGAGTGGGGCAGGGGGCTCGAGACCCAGTACTTC	CAWSVEWGRGLETQYF
once	TRBV30	13	TRBJ2-1	-	TGTGCCTGGAGTAAGGCTAACTACAATGAGCAGTTCTTC	CAWSKANYNEQFF
-	TRBV2	16	TRBJ2-4	TRBD1	TGTGCCAGCAGGGTGTTGTGGCAGGGGGTCGAAAACATTCAGTACTTC	CASRVLWQGVENIQYF
-	TRBV18	18	TRBJ2-3	-	TGTGCCAGCTCACCACTTCTTGGGCGCGATTCTAGCACAGATACGCAGTATTTT	CASSPLLGRDSSTDTQYF
-	TRBV4-3	15	TRBJ2-2	-	TGCGCCAGCAGCCAAGAGCCAGTCGACACCGGGGAGCTGTTTTTT	CASSQEPVDTGELFF
-	TRBV9	13	TRBJ1-2	TRBD1	TGTGCCAGCAGCGTCCAGGGGGCCTATGGCTACACCTTC	CASSVQGAYGYTF
-	TRBV7-9	17	TRBJ2-5	TRBD1	TGTGCCAGCAGCTTCCCTCGACAGGGGGAAGCTCTTGTGACCCAGTACTTC	CASSFPRQGEALVTQYF
-	TRBV5-6	13	TRBJ2-3	-	TGTGCCAGCAGCCCGACCCCCACAGATACGCAGTATTTT	CASSPTPTDTQYF
-	TRBV5-1	17	TRBJ1-1	TRBD1	TGCGCCAGCATCCCCGGGACAGGGTCCTGGGTGGGTACTGAAGCTTTCTTT	CASIPGTGSWVGTEAFF
once	TRBV5-1	13	TRBJ2-5	-	TGCGCCAGCAGCTTGGAGGGGGAAGAGACCCAGTACTTC	CASSLEGEETQYF
few	TRBV2	14	TRBJ2-5	-	TGTGCCAGCAGCGAAGACAGGTACCAAGAGACCCAGTACTTC	CASSEDRYQETQYF
few	TRBV14	14	TRBJ2-7	-	TGTGCCAGCAGCCAAGGACTCTCCACCTACGAGCAGTACTTC	CASSQGLSTYEQYF
-	TRBV7-2	14	TRBJ1-2	TRBD1	TGTGCCAGCAGCTACGGGACAGGGAGAAGTTTCTACACCTTC	CASSYGTGRSFYTF
-	TRBV2	13	TRBJ1-1	-	TGTGCCAGCCTCCGGGAGGGAAGAACTGAAGCTTTCTTT	CASLREGRTEAFF
-	TRBV7-2	15	TRBJ2-1	TRBD2	TGTGCCAGCAGCGTCACTAGCGGGGCCTACAATGAGCAGTTCTTC	CASSVTSGAYNEQFF
-	TRBV30	10	TRBJ1-2	-	TGTGCCTGGAGGAAGGGGGGCTACACCTTC	CAWRKGGYTF
-	TRBV19	17	TRBJ2-1	-	TGTGCCAGTAGTATTGGGACTGCACGTATCTCCTACAATGAGCAGTTCTTC	CASSIGTARISYNEQFF
-	TRBV6-5	13	TRBJ1-1	TRBD1	TGTGCCAGCAGCGACTGGGACAGGGGAATAGCTTTCTTT	CASSDWDRGIAFF
-	TRBV19	12	TRBJ1-1	-	TGTGCCAGTAGTACTCAAGGCACTGAAGCTTTCTTT	CASSTQGTEAFF
-	TRBV27	15	TRBJ1-1	-	TGTGCCAGCAGCCCGACATTCCTTGGGTCCACTGAAGCTTTCTTT	CASSPTFLGSTEAFF
few	TRBV5-3	11	TRBJ2-7	-	TGTGCCAGAAGCTTGGTGGCCGAGCAGTACTTC	CARSLVAEQYF
-	TRBV5-4	17	TRBJ2-3	TRBD2	TGTGCCAGCAGCCCGGGACTAGCGGGGCGTGCAACAGATACGCAGTATTTT	CASSPGLAGRATDTQYF
few	TRBV5-1	15	TRBJ1-6	TRBD1	TGCGCCAGCAGTTTATCGGGTGACAGGGGCTCACCCCTCCACTTT	CASSLSGDRGSPLHF
-	TRBV28	13	TRBJ2-3	-	TGTGCCAGCAGGCGGGGTGGGTCTGATACGCAGTATTTT	CASRRGGSDTQYF
-	TRBV11-1	15	TRBJ2-2	-	TGTGCCAGCAGCTTACGGGGGAGTTGGACCGGGGAGCTGTTTTTT	CASSLRGSWTGELFF
few	TRBV2	12	TRBJ1-5	-	TGTGCCAGCAGCCAGGGCCAGCAGCCCCAGCATTTT	CASSQGQQPQHF
-	TRBV30	15	TRBJ1-4	-	TGTGCCTGGAGTGTAGGGGGAACAACTAATGAAAAACTGTTTTTT	CAWSVGGTTNEKLFF
-	TRBV28	16	TRBJ2-1	-	TGTGCCAGCAGTTCCCCGGGACCGGCCCATTGGAATGAGCAGTTCTTC	CASSSPGPAHWNEQFF